This T cell receptor (beta chain) comes out of a study of blood T cell repertoires in COVID-19. Study summary: The study drew acute and convalescent COVID-19 samples from the United States, Italy and Spain. From T cells, B-cell-depleted T cells, or PBMCs came the material, which was cDNA or gDNA.

Trimming left V 3 bases short and J 8 bases short, with 13 bases between. The CDR3 sequence is 13 residues long. Per germline, CDR1 MNHEY and CDR2 SMNVEV (reference sequence). The authors' processing: Amplified reference gene primers provided the basis for estimating nucleated cell counts. The protocol was immunoSEQ multiplex PCR, while the TCRdb copy is restricted to in-frame clones and leaves out a portion. V, J and clone size derive from that table, while D and trimming were established from the DNA sequence. The table shows 110,000 to 150,000 clones, with 65% to 85% occurring only once. This receptor was identified in a man aged 45 to 65 with active or convalescent COVID-19. The chain employs TRBV27 and TRBJ1-1, with D unresolved. Sequenced: peripheral blood. CDR3 DNA sequence: TGTGCCAGCAGTTTCGGGAGGGCCAGAGAAGCTTTCTTT. This codes for CASSFGRAREAFF.